These 10 T cell receptor beta chains were sequenced from one sample in a study. The table came from immunoSEQ multiplex PCR; TCRdb's copy has only in-frame clones and leaves some out. The sample records under 90,000 clones, 85% to 95% being singletons. The sample consisted of PBMCs. These receptors all come from a man aged 35-49 years with rheumatoid arthritis.

V usage is TRBV6-5 and J usage is TRBJ2-7, with 12 bases fitting TRBD2. The V and J ends lost 5 bases and 2 bases, in that order; junction bases with no gene match: 4. Germline lookup yields CDR1 MNHEY and CDR2 SVGAGI. The CDR3 totals 15 residues. The CDR3 reads CASSQTSGGPYEQYF. For the CDR3, the DNA is TGTGCCAGCAGTCAGACTAGCGGGGGACCCTACGAGCAGTACTTC.

This sequence joins TRBV5-4 and TRBJ1-4; D might be TRBD1 (5 bases). Germline lookup yields CDR1 SGHNT and CDR2 YYREEE (reference sequence). This CDR3 has 15 amino acids. The V end was cut by 0 bases, the J end by 3 bases, with 9 bases between. The CDR3 DNA reads as TGTGCCAGCAGCTTGGGACAGCCGCCTAATGAAAAACTGTTTTTT. It yields the protein CASSLGQPPNEKLFF.

This clone came up a few times. The chain joins TRBV19 to TRBJ2-7, with D unclear. The V and J ends lost 3 bases and 0 bases respectively, with 9 bases between them. The CDR3 contains 14 residues. Germline CDR1 LNHDA, CDR2 SQIVND (reference sequence). The CDR3 loop reads CASSMVAYSYEQYF. The CDR3 DNA is TGTGCCAGTAGTATGGTGGCGTACTCCTACGAGCAGTACTTC. The full variable domain, in which reference TRBV19 and TRBJ2-7 provide the parts outside the CDR3, is DGGITQSPKYLFRKEGQNVTLSCEQNLNHDAMYWYRQDPGQGLRLIYYSQIVNDFQKGDIAEGYSVSREKKESFPLTVTSAQKNPTAFYLCASSMVAYSYEQYFGPGTRLTVT.

The DNA for the CDR3 is TGTGCCAGCAGCCCCTCCCCCGGACAGGGCTATGAAAAACTGTTTTTT. Its protein product is CASSPSPGQGYEKLFF. This chain joins TRBV11-2 and TRBJ1-4, with TRBD1 identical over 8 bases. The J segment lost 6 bases and the V segment lost 5 bases, leaving 11 bases of the junction unmatched. Germline V CDR1 and CDR2: SGHAT, FQNNGV. The CDR3 is 16 residues long. The variable domain in full, completed from reference TRBV11-2 and TRBJ1-4, reads EAGVAQSPRYKIIEKRQSVAFWCNPISGHATLYWYQQILGQGPKLLIQFQNNGVVDDSQLPKDRFSAERLKGVDSTLKIQPAKLEDSAVYLCASSPSPGQGYEKLFFGSGTQLSVL.

The chain joins TRBV5-1 to TRBJ2-5; the match to TRBD2 covers 16 bases. This CDR3 region has 17 residues. The trim removed 4 bases at V and 4 bases at J, leaving 7 bases unmatched. CDR1 is SGHRS and CDR2 is YFSETQ in the germline V gene. The CDR3 region has the DNA TGCGCCAGCAGCCCAGGGACTAGCGGGAGGGCCTCAGAGACCCAGTACTTC. Amino acid sequence: CASSPGTSGRASETQYF.

The genes are TRBV5-1 and TRBJ1-1; no clear D. Trimming took 4 bases from V and 3 from J, leaving 22 bases between them. Germline assignment: CDR1 SGHRS and CDR2 YFSETQ. The CDR3 is 17 residues long. The CDR3 sequence is CASSPGPPGVLDTEAFF. The CDR3 DNA reads TGCGCCAGCAGCCCGGGCCCCCCGGGTGTCCTCGACACTGAAGCTTTCTTT.

In this sample, this clone turned up once. The CDR3 bases are TGTGCCAGCAGGCCTCAGGGGGTTGGCACTGAAGCTTTCTTT. Protein sequence: CASRPQGVGTEAFF. The rearrangement links TRBV6-5 to TRBJ1-1; 7 nucleotides line up with TRBD1. Germline V CDR1 and CDR2: MNHEY, SVGAGI. V trimming: 6 bases; J trimming: 4 bases; junction bases outside the gene matches: 8. CDR3 length: 14 amino acids.

This chain joins TRBV28 and TRBJ2-4; D is unclear. Germline loops: CDR1 MDHEN, CDR2 SYDVKM. The V and J ends lost 1 base and 10 bases respectively, with 5 bases between them. This CDR3 has 11 residues. CDR3 bases: TGTGCCAGCAGTTTATCCCGGATTCAGTACTTC. Its translation: CASSLSRIQYF.

As regards this clone: Other DNA sequences from this sample encode an identical CDR3 as well. The chain joins TRBV7-2 to TRBJ2-1; TRBD2 aligns across 10 bases. Trimming took 4 bases from V and 3 from J; bases not matched to a gene: 3. CDR1 is SGHTA, CDR2 FQGNSA, per germline. This CDR3 has 15 residues. The CDR3 loop is CASSSSGSIYNEQFF. For the CDR3, the DNA is TGTGCCAGCAGCTCTAGCGGGAGCATCTACAATGAGCAGTTCTTC. Drawing the rest from reference TRBV7-2 and TRBJ2-1, the complete variable domain is GAGVSQSPSNKVTEKGKDVELRCDPISGHTALYWYRQSLGQGLEFLIYFQGNSAPDKSGLPSDRFSAERTGGSVSTLTIQRTQQEDSAVYLCASSSSGSIYNEQFFGPGTRLTVL.

This chain joins TRBV7-2 and TRBJ2-1, with 12 positions matching TRBD2. Germline V lookup: CDR1 SGHTA, CDR2 FQGNSA. CDR3 size: 15 residues. V was clipped by 7 bases and J by 8 bases; unmatched bases: 9. The CDR3 sequence: CASTLAGGWYDEQFF. DNA for the CDR3: TGTGCCAGCACCCTAGCGGGAGGGTGGTACGATGAGCAGTTCTTC.